Listed here is a single TCR beta chain. This sample was included in a study of blood T cell repertoires in COVID-19. The wider study: The samples span acute and convalescent COVID-19 from the United States, Italy and Spain. The cDNA or gDNA used as material had been derived from T cells, B-cell-depleted T cells, or PBMCs.

Trimming cost V 1 base and J 0 bases; bases outside gene matches: 6. The length of the CDR3 is 17 residues. In germline, CDR1 is SGHRS, CDR2 YFSETQ. Authors' data handling: Estimation of nucleated cell counts relied on the amplification of reference gene primers. The repertoire was sequenced with immunoSEQ multiplex PCR; TCRdb's copy has only in-frame clones and lacks some. The V and J calls and clone size are taken from that table; D and trimming were inferred from the DNA. The data show about 230,000 clones, 75% to 85% seen once. The J gene is TRBJ2-4, the V gene TRBV5-1; TRBD2 matches at 8 bases. The material sequenced was peripheral blood. The receptor's source is a man between 50 and 59 years old with COVID-19, enrolled during active disease. CDR3 sequence reads: CASSLYQSGGAKNIQYF. The CDR3 DNA is TGCGCCAGCAGCTTGTACCAGAGCGGGGGAGCCAAAAACATTCAGTACTTC. The full variable domain, in which reference TRBV5-1 and TRBJ2-4 provide the parts outside the CDR3, is KAGVTQTPRYLIKTRGQQVTLSCSPISGHRSVSWYQQTPGQGLQFLFEYFSETQRNKGNFPGRFSGRQFSNSRSEMNVSTLELGDSALYLCASSLYQSGGAKNIQYFGAGTRLSVL.